This TCR beta chain was recovered during a study of T cell responses to AZD1222 COVID-19 vaccine. Here immunoSEQ multiplex PCR was the method, and the copy in TCRdb shows in-frame clones only, minus some. Among about 150,000 clones listed, 92% were seen once. Per germline, CDR1 SGHTA and CDR2 FQGNSA. The germline V and J ends were trimmed by 5 bases and 5 bases, with 13 bases remaining between them. This CDR3 contains 15 residues. J is TRBJ1-6 and V is TRBV7-2, with D hard to call. The specimen was peripheral blood, collected on day 0 of AZD1222 vaccination. The sequence was collected from an adult in good health. CDR3 loop: CASSATGSDNSPLHF. As DNA, the CDR3 is TGTGCCAGCAGCGCCACCGGGAGCGATAATTCACCCCTCCACTTT.